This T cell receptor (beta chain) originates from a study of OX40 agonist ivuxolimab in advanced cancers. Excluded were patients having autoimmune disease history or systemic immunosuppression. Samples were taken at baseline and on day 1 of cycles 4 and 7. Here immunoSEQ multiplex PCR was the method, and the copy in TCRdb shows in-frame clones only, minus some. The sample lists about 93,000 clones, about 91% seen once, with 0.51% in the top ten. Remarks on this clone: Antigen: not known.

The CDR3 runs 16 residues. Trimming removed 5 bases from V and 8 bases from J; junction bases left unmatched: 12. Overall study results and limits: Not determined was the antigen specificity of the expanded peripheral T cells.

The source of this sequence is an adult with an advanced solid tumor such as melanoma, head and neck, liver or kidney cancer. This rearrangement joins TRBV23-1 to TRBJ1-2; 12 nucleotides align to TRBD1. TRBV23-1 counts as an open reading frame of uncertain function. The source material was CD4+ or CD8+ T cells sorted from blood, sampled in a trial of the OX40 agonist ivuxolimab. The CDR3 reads CASSDAEGTGGWGYTF. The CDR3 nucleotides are TGCGCCAGCAGTGACGCGGAGGGGACAGGGGGCTGGGGCTACACCTTC.